This entry lists 16 T cell receptor beta chains sequenced from one sample in a study of blood T cell repertoires in COVID-19. Profiled with immunoSEQ multiplex PCR; TCRdb holds only in-frame clones, not every one. The sample records under 250,000 clones, 81% being singletons. Source material: peripheral blood. The receptors originated from a woman older than 75 with acute or convalescent COVID-19.

This chain links TRBV29-1 with TRBJ2-5; a possible D gene is TRBD1 (6 bases). Trimming removed 7 bases at V and 4 bases at J, with 16 bases between. Germline V lookup: CDR1 SQVTM, CDR2 ANQGSEA. This CDR3 has 13 residues. CDR3 in amino acids: CSDTLQGSETQYF. CDR3 DNA: TGCAGCGATACGCTGCAGGGGTCAGAGACCCAGTACTTC.

The chain joins TRBV10-3 to TRBJ2-2; the D gene is possibly TRBD1 (5 bases). The V end was cut by 11 bases, the J end by 0 bases, with 10 bases between. The CDR3 length is 13 residues. CDR1 and CDR2 (germline): ENHRY, SYGVKD. This CDR3 reads CAVKTANTGELFF. The CDR3 bases are TGTGCCGTTAAGACAGCGAACACCGGGGAGCTGTTTTTT.

CDR3 DNA: TGTGCCACCCGGATCCTCGGACAGGGTATCTGCGATGGCTACACCTTC. Amino acids: CATRILGQGICDGYTF. The chain carries TRBV24-1 and TRBJ1-2, with 8 bases matching TRBD1. This CDR3 spans 16 amino acids. Germline CDR1 KGHDR, CDR2 SFDVKD. The J segment lost 6 bases and the V segment lost 9 bases, leaving 17 bases of the junction unmatched.

The rearrangement joins TRBV15 to TRBJ1-5, with 10 bases identical to TRBD1. Germline V gene lookup returns CDR1 LNHNV and CDR2 YYDKDF (reference sequence). The CDR3 sequence is 19 residues long. With 1 base clipped from V and 4 bases from J, the junction kept 13 bases outside the gene matches. Written as DNA, the CDR3 is TGTGCCACCAGCAGAGCTGTGCAAACCGGGACAGGGGTTAATCAGCCCCAGCATTTT. This encodes CATSRAVQTGTGVNQPQHF.

The rearrangement uses TRBV5-1 and TRBJ1-4, with D possibly matching TRBD1 (6 bases). The ends were cut back, 0 bases at V and 1 base at J, with 10 bases in the middle. The CDR3 is 16 residues long. Germline CDR1 is SGHRS and CDR2 is YFSETQ. CDR3 coding DNA: TGCGCCAGCAGCTTGGAGGCCAGGGGAACTAATGAAAAACTGTTTTTT. It codes for CASSLEARGTNEKLFF.

This chain links TRBV5-1 with TRBJ2-1, with 12 bases lining up with TRBD2. Germline trimming cut 1 base from V and 8 bases from J; bases unmatched to any gene: 1. Germline loops: CDR1 SGHRS, CDR2 YFSETQ. This CDR3 is built from 14 residues. This chain's CDR3 is CASSLLAGGDEQFF. The DNA of the CDR3 is TGCGCCAGCAGCTTGCTAGCGGGAGGGGATGAGCAGTTCTTC.

The chain links TRBV30 to TRBJ2-5; TRBD2 is a possible D gene (5 bases). V was trimmed by 4 bases and J by 1 base, leaving 7 bases between them. The CDR3 length is 12 residues. CDR1 is GTSNPN and CDR2 is SVGIG in the germline V gene (reference sequence). CDR3 sequence reads: CAWKRTQETQYF. The DNA for the CDR3 is TGTGCCTGGAAGCGGACCCAAGAGACCCAGTACTTC.

A few counts support this clone. The chain combines TRBV7-2 with TRBJ2-1; D uncertain. Trimming pared 0 bases from V and 9 bases from J, leaving 6 bases between. Germline V CDR1 and CDR2: SGHTA, FQGNSA. This CDR3 is built from 12 residues. This CDR3 is CASSLARGEQFF. CDR3 nucleotide sequence: TGTGCCAGCAGCTTAGCCCGCGGTGAGCAGTTCTTC.

J is TRBJ2-1 and V is TRBV13, with D possibly being TRBD2 (6 bases). Trimming stripped 0 bases from V and 3 bases from J, with 15 bases between. The CDR3 is made up of 17 amino acids. Per the germline V gene, CDR1 is PRHDT and CDR2 is FYEKMQ (reference sequence). CDR3 residues: CASSLGFGGRGYNEQFF. The CDR3 region has the DNA TGTGCCAGCAGCTTAGGATTCGGGGGACGGGGCTACAATGAGCAGTTCTTC.

This clone was detected only once. The rearrangement joins TRBV28 to TRBJ1-4; tentative D call: TRBD1 (5 bases). Germline V gene lookup returns CDR1 MDHEN and CDR2 SYDVKM. With 1 base removed from V and 8 bases from J, the gap between germline ends came to 26 bases. CDR3 length: 19 residues. The CDR3 nucleotides read TGTGCCAGCAGTTTATCCCCCTCTCCTGGGTACACAGGTGAGGAAAAACTGTTTTTT. Protein: CASSLSPSPGYTGEEKLFF.

The J gene is TRBJ2-1, the V gene TRBV4-2, with TRBD2 identical over 7 bases. The CDR3 runs 15 residues. CDR1 and CDR2 (germline): LGHNA, YNFKEQ. V was clipped by 4 bases and J by 3 bases; unmatched bases: 6. CDR3 sequence: CASSPRTRNYNEQFF. The CDR3 nucleotides are TGTGCCAGCAGCCCCCGGACTAGAAACTACAATGAGCAGTTCTTC.

The chain combines TRBV28 with TRBJ2-3; D is possibly TRBD2 (6 bases). Trimming took off 3 bases at V and 1 base at J, with 11 bases between the two ends. Germline values: CDR1 MDHEN, CDR2 SYDVKM. The CDR3 has 15 amino acids. CDR3: CASSFQTGGTDTQYF. DNA of the CDR3: TGTGCCAGCAGTTTTCAGACGGGGGGCACAGATACGCAGTATTTT.

CDR3 DNA sequence: TGTGCCAGTAGTGCAATAAAGCAAGCGGGAGCCTCCTACGAGCAGTACTTC. It specifies CASSAIKQAGASYEQYF. J is TRBJ2-7 and V is TRBV19, with 8 bases fitting TRBD2. This CDR3 comprises 17 residues. The germline gives CDR1 LNHDA, CDR2 SQIVND (reference sequence). The ends lost 5 bases at V and 0 bases at J; junction bases unmatched: 12.

This CDR3 reads CASSPSQGQPQHF. The CDR3 coding sequence is TGTGCCAGCAGTCCTAGCCAAGGTCAGCCCCAGCATTTT. This chain joins TRBV12-3 or TRBV12-4 and TRBJ1-5; D unresolved. The CDR3 length is 13 residues. The V gene lost 5 bases and the J gene lost 6 bases, with 11 bases spanning the gap.

The gene calls are TRBV5-1 and TRBJ2-6, with D tentatively TRBD1 (7 bases). Germline V gene data show CDR1 as SGHRS and CDR2 as YFSETQ. This CDR3 is built from 15 residues. Trimming shortened V by 6 bases and J by 4 bases, and 14 bases separated the two germline ends. CDR3 protein: CASTEGASGANVLTF. CDR3 DNA sequence: TGCGCCAGCACGGAGGGGGCGTCAGGGGCCAACGTCCTGACTTTC.

The genes are TRBV6-6 and TRBJ2-5; TRBD2 aligns across 16 bases. CDR3 length equals 15 residues. Germline V lookup: CDR1 MNHNY, CDR2 SVGAGI (reference sequence). V trimming: 6 bases; J trimming: 5 bases; junction bases outside the gene matches: 3. CDR3 sequence: CASRGLAGGMETQYF. DNA of the CDR3: TGTGCCAGCAGGGGACTAGCGGGGGGGATGGAGACCCAGTACTTC.